The present entry profiles one T cell receptor beta chain with its context. The record originates from a study of blood T cell repertoires in COVID-19. Study as a whole: Acute and convalescent COVID-19 specimens originated in the United States, Italy and Spain. In each case, the material was cDNA or gDNA derived from T cells, B-cell-depleted T cells, or PBMCs.

In the study's own analysis: The assay estimated nucleated cells by amplifying reference gene primers. Sequencing was performed with immunoSEQ multiplex PCR; in TCRdb, only in-frame clones are kept and a portion is missing. That table furnishes V, J and clone size, whereas the DNA furnished D and trimming. In the table there are 340,000 or so clones, around 83% of which are singletons. The CDR3 covers 16 residues. Germline V gene sequence: CDR1 LNHDA, CDR2 SQIVND (reference sequence). The V and J ends lost 7 bases and 10 bases respectively, with 26 bases between them. Sequencing used peripheral blood. This receptor was obtained from a man under 40 with active or convalescent COVID-19. The chain employs TRBV19 and TRBJ1-5; maybe TRBD1 (6 bases). CDR3 region: CASKAVRGLWDEPQHF. CDR3 sequence (DNA): TGTGCCAGTAAGGCAGTCAGGGGATTATGGGATGAACCCCAGCATTTT.